The 17 T cell receptor beta chains listed next were all sequenced from one sample in a study of vaccination and CD4 T cells after COVID-19 (dated by TCRdb to 2022 to 2024). The treatment or condition label, as the study defines it: roughly nine-day PBMC culture with coronavirus spike peptide pools or control peptides (ViraFEST assay). The library was built by means of PCR. Reads for this sample came from an Illumina iSeq 100. At the Johns Hopkins FTIC core, DNA from the cultured CD4+ T cells underwent TCR sequencing with the Oncomine TCR Beta short-read assay. TCRdb applied fastp at Q25 and MiXCR to the public reads, then kept only in-frame beta chains. Each entry merges the rows of one CDR3 protein and shows their most common DNA and genes. Present in this sample are more than 11,000 distinct CDR3 sequences, less than 35% of which were seen just once. 19% of the sample comes from the top ten. Their antigen targets remain unknown.

The input for sequencing was CD4+ T cells from blood, cultured in vitro, taken before SARS-CoV-2 vaccination. Receptors were obtained from a human donor who received a COVID-19 vaccine.

CDR3 residues: CASSQVGGSNTEAFF. CDR3 nucleotides: TGTGCCAGCAGCCAGGTTGGCGGTTCGAACACTGAAGCTTTCTTT. The V and J genes are TRBV5-6 and TRBJ1-1, with D uncertain. V gave up 4 bases and J gave up 1 base, with 14 bases separating them. CDR1 and CDR2 from the germline V gene are SGHDT and YYEEEE. The CDR3 has 15 amino acids.

This clonotype was seen a handful of times. V usage is TRBV19 and J usage is TRBJ1-2; TRBD1 matches at 8 bases. Trimming took 5 bases from V and 5 from J; bases not matched to a gene: 4. The CDR3 sequence is 13 residues long. Germline-derived CDR1 and CDR2 are LNHDA and SQIVND (reference sequence). CDR3: CASSQTGEYGYTF. CDR3 DNA: TGTGCCAGTAGTCAGACAGGGGAGTATGGCTACACCTTC.

This clonotype was seen more than once but under ten times. J is TRBJ2-7 and V is TRBV27; TRBD2 might be the D (7 bases). The CDR3 consists of 16 residues. Germline CDR1 MNHEY, CDR2 SMNVEV (reference sequence). V was pared by 6 bases and J by 0 bases, with 18 bases between. DNA for the CDR3: TGTGCCAGCAGAAGGGGGGGCTATACGAGCTCCTACGAGCAGTACTTC. This codes for CASRRGGYTSSYEQYF.

This sequence joins TRBV19 and TRBJ2-3; perhaps TRBD1 as D (5 bases). The CDR3 runs 15 residues. Germline CDR1 reads LNHDA; CDR2 reads SQIVND (reference sequence). Trimming removed 1 base from V and 2 bases from J, with 10 bases in between. CDR3 coding DNA: TGTGCCAGTAGTATAGGGCAGGGTCCCACAGATACGCAGTATTTT. Its translation: CASSIGQGPTDTQYF.

This clonotype was picked up a small number of times. The genes are TRBV19 and TRBJ1-4; 9 bases line up with TRBD1. CDR1 is LNHDA and CDR2 is SQIVND in the germline V gene (reference sequence). CDR3 length equals 17 residues. V gave up 1 base and J gave up 8 bases; unmatched junction bases: 11. The CDR3 DNA reads as TGTGCCAGTAGTATAGGCTCCGGGACAGGGTCTAGAGAAAAACTGTTTTTT. The encoded protein is CASSIGSGTGSREKLFF.

V and J are TRBV2 and TRBJ1-5; no reliable D call. Trimming left V 4 bases short and J 3 bases short, with 7 bases between. The CDR3 runs 13 residues. Germline V gene sequence: CDR1 SNHLY, CDR2 FYNNEI. CDR3 bases: TGTGCCAGCAGTGGGGTCCCCAATCAGCCCCAGCATTTT. Its protein is CASSGVPNQPQHF.

The rearrangement uses TRBV20-1 and TRBJ2-7; 7 nucleotides align to TRBD1. CDR1 and CDR2 from the germline V gene are DFQATT and SNEGSKA (reference sequence). Trimming removed 6 bases from V and 0 bases from J; junction bases left unmatched: 8. The CDR3 is 14 residues long. CDR3 amino acids: CSASDRESSYEQYF. The CDR3 region has the DNA TGCAGTGCCTCAGACAGGGAAAGCTCCTACGAGCAGTACTTC.

The genes are TRBV7-8 and TRBJ2-5; D is perhaps TRBD1 (6 bases). Germline values: CDR1 SGHVS, CDR2 FQNEAQ. Deletions cut 5 bases from V and 2 bases from J, with 15 bases between. The length of the CDR3 is 15 residues. The CDR3: CASSLEGQGQETQYF. In nucleotides, the CDR3 is TGTGCCAGCAGCCTAGAGGGCCAGGGGCAAGAGACCCAGTACTTC.

A few counts support this clonotype. The chain uses TRBV6-1 and TRBJ1-5, with D unclear. The CDR3 loop spans 15 amino acids. V was pared by 4 bases and J by 1 base, with 11 bases between. Germline lookup yields CDR1 MNHNS and CDR2 SASEGT. The CDR3 DNA is TGTGCCAGCAGTGGCCGGGCCCCAAGCAATCAGCCCCAGCATTTT. Encoded protein: CASSGRAPSNQPQHF.

A few counts support this clonotype. This chain links TRBV19 with TRBJ1-1, with 7 bases identical to TRBD1. The germline V gene encodes CDR1 LNHDA and CDR2 SQIVND (reference sequence). J was trimmed by 4 bases and V by 7 bases; bases with no gene match: 9. The CDR3 is 14 amino acids. The CDR3 region is CASIRDSVSTEAFF. CDR3 nucleotide sequence: TGTGCCAGTATCCGGGACAGCGTTTCCACTGAAGCTTTCTTT.

This rearrangement joins TRBV4-2 to TRBJ2-3; TRBD2 aligns across 11 bases. V lost 4 bases and J lost 7; bases outside the gene matches: 7. In germline, CDR1 is LGHNA, CDR2 YNFKEQ. This CDR3 is built from 15 residues. CDR3 protein: CASSRRLAGRNTQYF. The CDR3 nucleotides read TGTGCCAGCAGCCGCCGACTAGCGGGGCGGAATACGCAGTATTTT.

The chain couples TRBV19 to TRBJ2-1; TRBD2 matches 9 bases. The germline gives CDR1 LNHDA, CDR2 SQIVND (reference sequence). Trimming took 7 bases from V and 4 from J; bases not matched to a gene: 8. The CDR3 spans 15 residues. For the CDR3, the DNA is TGTGCCAGTACCATGGGCGGGGGGGATTACAATGAGCAGTTCTTC. The encoded protein is CASTMGGGDYNEQFF.

In this sample, this clonotype is medium-sized. This chain connects TRBV6-1 to TRBJ1-1; tentatively, D is TRBD1 (5 bases). CDR1 is MNHNS, CDR2 SASEGT, per germline. This CDR3 has 13 amino acids. V lost 4 bases, J lost 3 bases, and 9 bases lay in between. CDR3 bases: TGTGCCAGCAGTGTTCCGGGGGACACTGAAGCTTTCTTT. Amino acids: CASSVPGDTEAFF.

Here the CDR3 reads CASSLALPPSPNTGELFF. The CDR3 DNA follows: TGTGCCAGCAGTTTAGCCCTTCCGCCTAGCCCGAACACCGGGGAGCTGTTTTTT. This sequence joins TRBV12-3 or TRBV12-4 and TRBJ2-2; D might be TRBD2 (5 bases). V gave up 0 bases and J gave up 0 bases, with 14 bases separating them. The CDR3 is 18 residues long.

There are a few counts of this clonotype. In DNA, the CDR3 is TGTGCCAGTAGTAGAGGGGACATCTACAATCAGCCCCAGCATTTT. Its protein product is CASSRGDIYNQPQHF. V gene TRBV19 combines with J gene TRBJ1-5; perhaps TRBD1 as D (6 bases). The CDR3 length is 15 residues. Germline V gene lookup returns CDR1 LNHDA and CDR2 SQIVND (reference sequence). V lost 4 bases to trimming and J lost 3 bases, with 13 bases between them.

The rearrangement joins TRBV20-1 to TRBJ2-1; 12 nucleotides line up with TRBD2. The trim removed 5 bases at V and 2 bases at J, leaving 4 bases unmatched. CDR1 and CDR2 from the germline V gene are DFQATT and SNEGSKA (reference sequence). This CDR3 has 15 residues. CDR3 bases: TGCAGTGCTTACCTAGCGGGGGGGGCCTACAATGAGCAGTTCTTC. Protein: CSAYLAGGAYNEQFF.

This clonotype was detected only a few times. CDR3 nucleotide sequence: TGTGCCAGCAGCTTAGGTACCTCTAACTATGGCTACACCTTC. It codes for CASSLGTSNYGYTF. This chain connects TRBV7-2 to TRBJ1-2, with D unclear. The CDR3 is 14 residues long. Germline loops: CDR1 SGHTA, CDR2 FQGNSA. The V end was cut by 1 base, the J end by 0 bases, with 6 bases between.